Listed below are T cell receptor beta chains from one sample, sequenced in a study of blood T cell repertoires in COVID-19. Profiled with immunoSEQ multiplex PCR; TCRdb holds only in-frame clones, not every one. This table has about 250,000 clones, about four fifths appearing once. Sequences were obtained from peripheral blood. The source of these receptors is a woman in her 70s with acute or convalescent COVID-19. Both conserved end residues are trimmed from each CDR3. Fields, in order: J gene, clone size, V gene, CDR3 length, CDR3 protein. Rows may omit the clone size; those that give it use once, few, many or a size class.

j_gene: TRBJ1-1
abundance: .
v_gene: TRBV3-1/TRBV3-2
len: 12
CDR3aa: ASRRDRLYTEAF

j_gene: TRBJ2-5
abundance: .
v_gene: TRBV12-3/TRBV12-4
len: 9
CDR3aa: ASSPQETQY

j_gene: TRBJ1-2
abundance: .
v_gene: TRBV7-2
len: 11
CDR3aa: ASSSRGSKGYT

j_gene: TRBJ2-7
abundance: .
v_gene: TRBV28
len: 13
CDR3aa: ASNLSEGTGHEQY

j_gene: TRBJ1-3
abundance: .
v_gene: TRBV11-2
len: 13
CDR3aa: ASSLRQGSGNTIY

j_gene: TRBJ1-2
abundance: .
v_gene: TRBV4-3
len: 14
CDR3aa: ASSQEFPGGRYGYT

j_gene: TRBJ2-5
abundance: few
v_gene: TRBV24-1
len: 14
CDR3aa: ATSEGGGVGQETQY

j_gene: TRBJ1-5
abundance: .
v_gene: TRBV6-5
len: 12
CDR3aa: ASRGQGLNQPQH

j_gene: TRBJ1-4
abundance: once
v_gene: TRBV7-9
len: 13
CDR3aa: ASSFSGQGHEKLF

j_gene: TRBJ2-6
abundance: .
v_gene: TRBV9
len: 16
CDR3aa: ASSAKGQGSPGANVLT

j_gene: TRBJ1-4
abundance: .
v_gene: TRBV4-3
len: 14
CDR3aa: ASSQGQGLTNEKLF

j_gene: TRBJ2-7
abundance: .
v_gene: TRBV27
len: 12
CDR3aa: ASRGPLGRYEQY

j_gene: TRBJ2-3
abundance: many
v_gene: TRBV6-5
len: 13
CDR3aa: ASSLGGLVTDTQY

j_gene: TRBJ1-4
abundance: .
v_gene: TRBV30
len: 13
CDR3aa: AWSGPQGGNEKLF

j_gene: TRBJ1-6
abundance: .
v_gene: TRBV19
len: 13
CDR3aa: ASSLDSGRNSPLH

j_gene: TRBJ1-1
abundance: once
v_gene: TRBV4-2
len: 14
CDR3aa: ASSQDAGFVNTEAF

j_gene: TRBJ1-4
abundance: .
v_gene: TRBV10-3
len: 13
CDR3aa: AISEQGGAGEKLF

j_gene: TRBJ2-2
abundance: once
v_gene: TRBV19
len: 14
CDR3aa: ASSIDPAGVAGELF

j_gene: TRBJ1-3
abundance: .
v_gene: TRBV28
len: 14
CDR3aa: ASSPGQVLSGNTIY

j_gene: TRBJ2-3
abundance: .
v_gene: TRBV9
len: 13
CDR3aa: ASSVPRGNADTQY

j_gene: TRBJ1-5
abundance: .
v_gene: TRBV4-2
len: 15
CDR3aa: ASSQDLRGPGNQPQH

j_gene: TRBJ1-2
abundance: .
v_gene: TRBV3-1/TRBV3-2
len: 9
CDR3aa: ASLAGDGYT

j_gene: TRBJ2-2
abundance: few
v_gene: TRBV7-2
len: 11
CDR3aa: ASSFRNTGELF

j_gene: TRBJ1-3
abundance: .
v_gene: TRBV6-2/TRBV6-3
len: 13
CDR3aa: ASSYSASSGNTIY

j_gene: TRBJ2-2
abundance: .
v_gene: TRBV9
len: 13
CDR3aa: ASSGGGTNTGELF

j_gene: TRBJ1-3
abundance: .
v_gene: TRBV5-1
len: 13
CDR3aa: ASRPEGSSGNTIY

j_gene: TRBJ2-7
abundance: .
v_gene: TRBV10-1
len: 10
CDR3aa: ASSLQGGEQY

j_gene: TRBJ2-5
abundance: .
v_gene: TRBV7-2
len: 13
CDR3aa: ASSSIVAGRETQY

j_gene: TRBJ1-1
abundance: .
v_gene: TRBV7-8
len: 12
CDR3aa: ASSLETTNTEAF

j_gene: TRBJ1-4
abundance: .
v_gene: TRBV2
len: 13
CDR3aa: ASRYPTGVVEKLF

j_gene: TRBJ1-1
abundance: .
v_gene: TRBV2
len: 10
CDR3aa: ASSLIAAEAF

j_gene: TRBJ1-3
abundance: .
v_gene: TRBV5-5
len: 15
CDR3aa: ASSLEMGRNSGNTIY

j_gene: TRBJ2-7
abundance: .
v_gene: TRBV5-1
len: 13
CDR3aa: ASSLETGASYEQY

j_gene: TRBJ2-3
abundance: .
v_gene: TRBV2
len: 12
CDR3aa: ASNSGVSTDTQY

j_gene: TRBJ2-7
abundance: .
v_gene: TRBV27
len: 7
CDR3aa: ASIYEQY

j_gene: TRBJ1-2
abundance: few
v_gene: TRBV20-1
len: 11
CDR3aa: SASARGAAGYT